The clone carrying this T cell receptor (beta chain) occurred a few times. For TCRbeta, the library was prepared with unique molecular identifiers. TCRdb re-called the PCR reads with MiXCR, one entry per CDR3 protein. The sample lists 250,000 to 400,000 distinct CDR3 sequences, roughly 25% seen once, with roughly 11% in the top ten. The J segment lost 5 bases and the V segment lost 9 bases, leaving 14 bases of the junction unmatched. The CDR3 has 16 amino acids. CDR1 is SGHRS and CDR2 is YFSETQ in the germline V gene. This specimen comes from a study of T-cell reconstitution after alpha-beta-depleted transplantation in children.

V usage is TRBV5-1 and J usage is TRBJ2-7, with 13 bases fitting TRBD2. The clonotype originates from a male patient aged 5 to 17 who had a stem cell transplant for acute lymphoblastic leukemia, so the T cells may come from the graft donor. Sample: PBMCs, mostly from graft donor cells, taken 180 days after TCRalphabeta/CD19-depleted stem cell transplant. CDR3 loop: CATLGGLAGVVHEQYF. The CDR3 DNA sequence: TGCGCCACCCTGGGAGGACTAGCGGGAGTCGTGCACGAGCAGTACTTC.